This entry concerns a single TCR beta chain. In the authors' methods: Amplification of reference gene primers provided the estimated nucleated cell counts. Method: immunoSEQ multiplex PCR; TCRdb's copy keeps in-frame clones and lacks some. D and trimming come from the DNA, and the V and J calls and clone size come from that table. This sample has about 140,000 clones, with 84% found just once. These data come from a study of blood T cell repertoires in COVID-19. Looking at the study overall: Nucleic acid was either cDNA or gDNA, and it came from T cells, B-cell-depleted T cells, or PBMCs.

The sequence was obtained from an elderly woman in a cohort sampled during active or convalescent COVID-19. Sequencing was carried out using peripheral blood.

CDR3 in DNA: TGTGCCAGCAGCTTAGCGCTATCCTACGAGCAGTACGTC. Its protein product is CASSLALSYEQYV. This chain links TRBV7-8 with TRBJ2-7, with D hard to call. Germline-derived CDR1 and CDR2 are SGHVS and FQNEAQ. Trimming removed 0 bases at V and 1 base at J, with 4 bases between. The CDR3 spans 13 residues.